The present entry profiles one T cell receptor beta chain with its context. Antigen: not known. Only CD45RO-negative cells positively selected for CCR7 counted as naive CD8 cells, so terminally differentiated effector memory CD45RA+ cells were excluded. The sample belongs to a study of shared clonotypes between healthy human individuals. Assay used: immunoSEQ multiplex PCR; TCRdb lists only in-frame clones, some missing. The sample records around 2.1 million clones, approximately 94% being singletons. General study findings and limits: Clonotypes not shared had lower generation probabilities than those common to all four donors.

The sequenced sample consisted of naive CD8+ T cells from PBMCs. The receptor's source is a man aged 18 to 30 in good health. Some clones in this sample may be carry-over from other donors' samples.

Written as DNA, the CDR3 is TGTGCCAGCAGTTCCCCTGGACAGGGGATGGGGTACACTGAAGCTTTCTTT. Translating it yields CASSSPGQGMGYTEAFF. The genes are TRBV28 and TRBJ1-1, with 9 nucleotides matching TRBD1. CDR1 and CDR2 (germline): MDHEN, SYDVKM. Germline trimming cut 4 bases from V and 3 bases from J; bases unmatched to any gene: 12. CDR3 length equals 17 residues.